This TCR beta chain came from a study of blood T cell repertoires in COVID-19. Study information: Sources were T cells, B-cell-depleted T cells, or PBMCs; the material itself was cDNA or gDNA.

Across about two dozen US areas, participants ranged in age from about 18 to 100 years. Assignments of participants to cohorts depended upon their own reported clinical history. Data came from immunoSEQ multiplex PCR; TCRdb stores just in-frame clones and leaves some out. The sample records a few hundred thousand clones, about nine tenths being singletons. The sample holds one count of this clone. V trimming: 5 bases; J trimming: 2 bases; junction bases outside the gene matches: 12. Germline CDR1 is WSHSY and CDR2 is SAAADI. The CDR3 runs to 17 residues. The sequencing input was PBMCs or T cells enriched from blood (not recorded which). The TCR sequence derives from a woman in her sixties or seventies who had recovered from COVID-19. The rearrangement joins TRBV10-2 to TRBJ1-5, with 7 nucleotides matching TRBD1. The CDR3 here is CASSPGQDYRGNQPQHF. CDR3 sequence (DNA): TGCGCCAGCAGTCCCGGACAGGACTATAGGGGCAATCAGCCCCAGCATTTT.